Listed below are T cell receptor beta chains from one sample, sequenced in a study of T-cell memory formation after mild COVID-19. TCRdb independently ran MiXCR on the 5' RACE reads; one entry per CDR3 protein. This sample yields 150,000 to 200,000 distinct CDR3 sequences, of which around 13% are seen a single time; 13% to 15% belongs to the top ten. Sequencing was performed on PBMCs or a T cell subset sorted from them (not recorded which). All receptors come from an adult woman who had mild COVID-19 (a few samples of this study predate the infection). Cell type and time point are not known. The CDR3 runs from the conserved cysteine through the conserved F or W. A D gene is named only where the DNA matches it firmly. Expanded clones get a size class; other rows say once, few or many, or leave the size out.

>TRBJ2-1|NA|TRBD2|TRBV6-2/TRBV6-3
CASSYPGGGVNEQFF
TGTGCCAGCAGTTACCCGGGGGGGGGCGTGAATGAGCAGTTCTTC
>TRBJ2-5|NA|NA|TRBV24-1
CATTAGSGYQETQYF
TGTGCCACCACCGCGGGTTCTGGGTACCAAGAGACCCAGTACTTC
>TRBJ2-1|many|NA|TRBV7-9
CASSDRGSYNEQFF
TGTGCCAGCAGCGACCGGGGGTCCTACAATGAGCAGTTCTTC
>TRBJ1-1|few|TRBD1|TRBV7-6
CASSLIKGQMNTEAFF
TGTGCCAGCAGCCTAATCAAGGGACAGATGAACACTGAAGCTTTCTTT
>TRBJ1-2|many|NA|TRBV5-1
CASSLVQDPFNYGYTF
TGCGCCAGCAGCTTGGTACAGGACCCTTTCAACTATGGCTACACCTTC
>TRBJ2-7|few|NA|TRBV7-6
CASSLMDEQYF
TGTGCCAGCAGCTTAATGGACGAGCAGTACTTC
>TRBJ1-4|NA|NA|TRBV12-3/TRBV12-4
CASSLREKLFF
TGTGCCAGCAGTTTGCGTGAAAAACTGTTTTTT
>TRBJ2-3|many|TRBD2|TRBV12-3/TRBV12-4
CASSSVGLAGADTQYF
TGTGCCAGCAGTTCCGTGGGACTAGCGGGAGCAGATACGCAGTATTTT
>TRBJ1-4|few|TRBD1|TRBV7-9
CASSFGTRGQRNEKLFF
TGTGCCAGCAGCTTTGGTACGAGGGGGCAGCGTAATGAAAAACTGTTTTTT
>TRBJ2-6|NA|NA|TRBV20-1
CSAETGLWASGANVLTF
TGCAGTGCTGAGACCGGGCTCTGGGCGTCCGGGGCCAACGTCCTGACTTTC
>TRBJ2-1|few|TRBD2|TRBV19
CASSRTSSYNEQFF
TGTGCCAGTAGCCGGACTAGCTCCTACAATGAGCAGTTCTTC
>TRBJ2-1|NA|TRBD2|TRBV20-1
CSARGLAGGNNEQFF
TGCAGTGCTAGAGGACTAGCGGGAGGGAACAATGAGCAGTTCTTC